These 15 T cell receptor beta chains share one sample of origin, sequenced in a study of PD-L1 blockade in urothelial cancer. Assay: immunoSEQ multiplex PCR; the TCRdb copy retains only in-frame clones and omits some. In the table there are 28,000 or so clones, 70% to 90% of which are singletons. This specimen was PBMCs, taken around atezolizumab (anti-PD-L1) treatment. The receptors were gathered from a man aged 55 to 70 with urothelial cancer.

V and J are TRBV6-5 and TRBJ1-3; the match to TRBD1 covers 7 bases. The CDR3 runs 15 residues. Germline lookup yields CDR1 MNHEY and CDR2 SVGAGI. V trimming: 5 bases; J trimming: 2 bases; junction bases outside the gene matches: 6. The CDR3, as DNA: TGTGCCAGCAGTCCCGACAGGGCGGCTGGAAACACCATATATTTT. Residues: CASSPDRAAGNTIYF.

The chain employs TRBV5-1 and TRBJ2-5, with a weak D call TRBD2 (5 bases). CDR1 and CDR2 from the germline V gene are SGHRS and YFSETQ. The CDR3 is made up of 14 amino acids. Trimming took off 3 bases at V and 5 bases at J, with 14 bases between the two ends. DNA for the CDR3: TGCGCCAGCAGCTCTCTAGCTGGAGTGGAGACCCAGTACTTC. Translated, it gives CASSSLAGVETQYF.

This rearrangement joins TRBV5-4 to TRBJ1-2, with D possibly TRBD1 on 5 matching bases. The V and J ends lost 2 bases and 3 bases respectively, with 20 bases between them. Germline lookup yields CDR1 SGHNT and CDR2 YYREEE (reference sequence). The CDR3 is 17 amino acids. The DNA for the CDR3 is TGTGCCAGCAGCTTATCTGGAGGGAGGGGCGGCTACTATGGCTACACCTTC. As protein: CASSLSGGRGGYYGYTF.

The V gene is TRBV5-1, the J gene TRBJ1-2, with TRBD1 matching over 10 bases. This CDR3 has 17 amino acids. V trimming: 0 bases; J trimming: 4 bases; junction bases outside the gene matches: 9. CDR1 SGHRS and CDR2 YFSETQ come from the germline V gene. The CDR3 DNA reads as TGCGCCAGCAGCTTGGTCCCCCAAGGGACAGGGGTCTATGGCTACACCTTC. Its translation: CASSLVPQGTGVYGYTF. The complete variable domain, with remaining parts taken from reference TRBV5-1 and TRBJ1-2, reads KAGVTQTPRYLIKTRGQQVTLSCSPISGHRSVSWYQQTPGQGLQFLFEYFSETQRNKGNFPGRFSGRQFSNSRSEMNVSTLELGDSALYLCASSLVPQGTGVYGYTFGSGTRLTVV.

The chain combines TRBV19 with TRBJ1-4; D is perhaps TRBD1 (6 bases). From germline, CDR1 is LNHDA and CDR2 SQIVND (reference sequence). With 9 bases removed from V and 0 bases from J, the gap between germline ends came to 11 bases. The CDR3 is 14 residues long. CDR3 bases: TGTGCCAGCAACTACAGGGCAACTAATGAAAAACTGTTTTTT. This encodes CASNYRATNEKLFF. The full variable domain, completed using reference TRBV19 and TRBJ1-4, is DGGITQSPKYLFRKEGQNVTLSCEQNLNHDAMYWYRQDPGQGLRLIYYSQIVNDFQKGDIAEGYSVSREKKESFPLTVTSAQKNPTAFYLCASNYRATNEKLFFGSGTQLSVL.

The V call is TRBV9, the J call TRBJ2-7, with TRBD2 matching over 14 bases. Trimming removed 0 bases from V and 1 base from J; junction bases left unmatched: 3. The CDR3 is 17 residues long. Germline CDR1 reads SGDLS; CDR2 reads YYNGEE. The CDR3 is CASSVGLAGGASYEQYF. Written as DNA, the CDR3 is TGTGCCAGCAGCGTAGGACTAGCGGGAGGGGCTTCCTACGAGCAGTACTTC.

The chain joins TRBV5-4 to TRBJ2-7; D gene uncertain. CDR1 and CDR2 from the germline V gene are SGHNT and YYREEE (reference sequence). CDR3 size: 12 residues. V lost 3 bases and J lost 4, with 8 bases in between. The CDR3: CASSSTSYEQYF. The CDR3 DNA sequence: TGTGCCAGCAGCTCGACATCGTACGAGCAGTACTTC. Supplemented by reference TRBV5-4 and TRBJ2-7, the full variable domain reads ETGVTQSPTHLIKTRGQQVTLRCSSQSGHNTVSWYQQALGQGPQFIFQYYREEENGRGNFPPRFSGLQFPNYSSELNVNALELDDSALYLCASSSTSYEQYFGPGTRLTVT.

The chain has TRBV28 and TRBJ1-4; no definite D call. The CDR3 loop spans 13 amino acids. The V gene's germline CDR1 is MDHEN and CDR2 SYDVKM. With 6 bases removed from V and 10 bases from J, the gap between germline ends came to 15 bases. CDR3 sequence (DNA): TGTGCCAGCAGAGCGGCGGGAGACGGAAAACTGTTTTTT. Translation: CASRAAGDGKLFF.

The chain carries TRBV30 and TRBJ1-3, with 7 positions matching TRBD1. The CDR3 loop spans 21 amino acids. J was trimmed by 0 bases and V by 0 bases; bases with no gene match: 20. Germline CDR1 reads GTSNPN; CDR2 reads SVGIG (reference sequence). CDR3 in amino acids: CAWSVGRYKLTGPDSGNTIYF. DNA of the CDR3: TGTGCCTGGAGTGTTGGCCGATACAAACTGACAGGGCCAGACTCTGGAAACACCATATATTTT.

The chain carries TRBV5-1 and TRBJ2-2; perhaps TRBD1 as D (5 bases). The CDR3 runs to 15 residues. CDR1 and CDR2 from the germline V gene are SGHRS and YFSETQ. Trimming pared 0 bases from V and 2 bases from J, leaving 8 bases between. CDR3 protein: CASSLAQGNTGELFF. In DNA, the CDR3 is TGCGCCAGCAGCTTGGCCCAGGGTAACACCGGGGAGCTGTTTTTT. Full variable domain (outside the CDR3, taken from reference TRBV5-1 and TRBJ2-2): KAGVTQTPRYLIKTRGQQVTLSCSPISGHRSVSWYQQTPGQGLQFLFEYFSETQRNKGNFPGRFSGRQFSNSRSEMNVSTLELGDSALYLCASSLAQGNTGELFFGEGSRLTVL.

The gene calls are TRBV15 and TRBJ2-1; 13 positions match TRBD2. The junction had 6 bases not matched to a gene; V was cut back by 1 base and J by 6 bases. The CDR3 runs to 17 residues. Germline lookup yields CDR1 LNHNV and CDR2 YYDKDF (reference sequence). In nucleotides, the CDR3 is TGTGCCACCAGCAGAGCCCCGACTAGCGGGGGGTTCAATGAGCAGTTCTTC. Translated: CATSRAPTSGGFNEQFF. Full variable domain (rest looked up from reference TRBV15 and TRBJ2-1): DAMVIQNPRYQVTQFGKPVTLSCSQTLNHNVMYWYQQKSSQAPKLLFHYYDKDFNNEADTPDNFQSRRPNTSFCFLDIRSPGLGDTAMYLCATSRAPTSGGFNEQFFGPGTRLTVL.

The V call is TRBV6-1, the J call TRBJ1-5, with D perhaps TRBD1 (5 bases). The CDR3 has 13 residues. Germline-derived CDR1 and CDR2 are MNHNS and SASEGT. V dropped 4 bases and J dropped 5 bases, with 9 bases sitting between them. The CDR3 sequence is CASSVSGYQPQHF. CDR3 sequence (DNA): TGTGCCAGCAGTGTATCAGGGTATCAGCCCCAGCATTTT.

This clone was counted once. The chain carries TRBV14 and TRBJ1-1; D remains unclear. The CDR3 runs to 14 residues. Germline values: CDR1 SGHDN, CDR2 FVKESK. Deletions cut 1 base from V and 5 bases from J, with 11 bases between. CDR3 nucleotides: TGTGCCAGCAGCCAAGCTCTGTTCGGGACTGAAGCTTTCTTT. Translation: CASSQALFGTEAFF.

V usage is TRBV2 and J usage is TRBJ1-2; D not resolved. V dropped 8 bases and J dropped 5 bases, with 21 bases sitting between them. The germline V gene encodes CDR1 SNHLY and CDR2 FYNNEI. The CDR3 runs 15 residues. The CDR3 nucleotides read TGTGCCAGCGACATTCTCCCCTTCCACTCATATGGCTACACCTTC. It is translated as CASDILPFHSYGYTF.

The rearrangement joins TRBV7-9 to TRBJ2-7; weak D call: TRBD2 (6 bases). The CDR3 is 15 amino acids. Trimming removed 1 base at V and 2 bases at J, with 12 bases between. Germline CDR1 reads SEHNR; CDR2 reads FQNEAQ (reference sequence). In nucleotides, the CDR3 is TGTGCCAGCAGCTTAGTCCCGGGAGCCACCTACGAGCAGTACTTC. Translated, it gives CASSLVPGATYEQYF.